Listed below are T cell receptor beta chains from one sample, sequenced in a study of cytomegalovirus exposure and HLA in healthy donors. Measured with immunoSEQ multiplex PCR; TCRdb has only the in-frame clones, and not every one. The sample carries about 140,000 clones, around 9.6% recorded once. Sequencing used PBMCs. The receptors shown here come from a male donor in good health and CMV-seronegative. Each CDR3 is given without its conserved first and last residue.

>TRBV5-5|TRBJ1-5
ASSSRSGGGNQPQH
>TRBV18|TRBJ1-2
ASSPPSRVGGHGYT
>TRBV4-3|TRBJ1-4
ASSQGTGNNEKLF
>TRBV7-9|TRBJ1-5
ASSSGTWDQPQH
>TRBV28|TRBJ2-5
ASSFGTSQETQY
>TRBV28|TRBJ1-4
ASSSPDSLTTNEKLF
>TRBV28|TRBJ1-2
ASRGNRGGYT
>TRBV7-9|TRBJ1-1
ASSLASESEAF
>TRBV29-1|TRBJ1-1
SVVGGRGEYTEAF
>TRBV10-3|TRBJ1-3
ASRTGSTGNTIY
>TRBV5-4|TRBJ2-1
ASSNRGILHEQF
>TRBV19|TRBJ1-1
ASSIWTRGQDTEAF
>TRBV25-1|TRBJ2-3
ASNLGGFADTQY
>TRBV7-2|TRBJ1-4
ASSLAGPGGEKLF
>TRBV9|TRBJ2-5
ASSLSHGRAGGPLGETQY
>TRBV10-3|TRBJ2-7
AISDTGNHEQY
>TRBV11-2|TRBJ2-2
ASSLRPIADANTGELF
>TRBV19|TRBJ2-1
ASSILRGLASNEQF
>TRBV7-9|TRBJ2-7
ASSSGGGNEQY
>TRBV10-2|TRBJ2-3
ASGAGGSTDTQY
>TRBV5-1|TRBJ2-5
ASRTAQETQY
>TRBV4-3|TRBJ2-1
ASSQVLHSYNEQF
>TRBV6-1|TRBJ2-2
ASSQGANTGELF
>TRBV4-1|TRBJ1-1
ASSQDHVGEAEAF
>TRBV10-2|TRBJ2-7
ASSFPNRYEQY
>TRBV28|TRBJ1-5
ASSWGTEGQPQH
>TRBV25-1|TRBJ2-1
ASSPGLAGGNNEQF
>TRBV11-2|TRBJ1-3
ASSLGDRIQSGNTIY
>TRBV7-2|TRBJ2-1
ASSLQGSSYNEQF
>TRBV5-1|TRBJ2-1
ASSSGTYTYNEQF
>TRBV27|TRBJ1-1
ASSFAGKGFWV
>TRBV5-1|TRBJ2-6
ASSYSLTGANVLT